This T cell receptor beta chain originates from a study of T cells after yellow fever vaccination. TCRdb re-derived calls from the 5' RACE reads in MiXCR, one entry per CDR3 protein. In the table there are some 550,000 distinct CDR3 sequences, about a fifth of which are singletons. Germline V gene lookup returns CDR1 ENHRY and CDR2 SYGVKD. The ends lost 10 bases at V and 2 bases at J; junction bases unmatched: 12. CDR3 length: 17 residues. This clonotype was found a few times. Its antigen is as yet unknown. General study points: Faster peaking, at day 5 versus 15, marked a secondary response that was weaker.

The source material was PBMCs, sampled 15 days after the yellow fever booster vaccination. The TCR comes from a young man who received the YFV17D yellow fever vaccine. The chain carries TRBV10-3 and TRBJ2-2; 11 bases agree with TRBD2. The CDR3 coding sequence is TGTGCCACTACCACGGGACTAGCGGAACTAAACACCGGGGAGCTGTTTTTT. Translation gives CATTTGLAELNTGELFF.